This T cell receptor (beta chain) comes out of a study of neoadjuvant anti-PD-1 for oral cavity cancer. Study-level points and caveats: Non-responders to neoadjuvant nivolumab had significantly more clonal PBMC T cells than responders.

For this clone: The antigen is unknown.

The CDR3 consists of 15 residues. The germline V gene encodes CDR1 SGHTA and CDR2 FQGNSA. With 7 bases clipped from V and 6 bases from J, the junction kept 13 bases outside the gene matches. The time point here: after neoadjuvant nivolumab, at surgical resection. Stage II-IVA oral cavity squamous cell carcinoma was new and untreated by systemic or radiation therapy. Six replicates per PBMC sample, mostly from 480 ng of genomic DNA. Sequencing used immunoSEQ multiplex PCR; TCRdb keeps in-frame clones, though not all of them. This table has some 9,000 clones, 64% appearing once. The chain employs TRBV7-2 and TRBJ2-3; 7 bases line up with TRBD2. The TCR sequence derives from a person aged 35 to 85 with oral cavity squamous cell carcinoma. The source was PBMCs, collected after nivolumab (anti-PD-1) treatment. DNA for the CDR3: TGTGCCAGCACCGGAGGGAGGGGCCGAGGGGATACGCAGTATTTT. Its protein is CASTGGRGRGDTQYF.